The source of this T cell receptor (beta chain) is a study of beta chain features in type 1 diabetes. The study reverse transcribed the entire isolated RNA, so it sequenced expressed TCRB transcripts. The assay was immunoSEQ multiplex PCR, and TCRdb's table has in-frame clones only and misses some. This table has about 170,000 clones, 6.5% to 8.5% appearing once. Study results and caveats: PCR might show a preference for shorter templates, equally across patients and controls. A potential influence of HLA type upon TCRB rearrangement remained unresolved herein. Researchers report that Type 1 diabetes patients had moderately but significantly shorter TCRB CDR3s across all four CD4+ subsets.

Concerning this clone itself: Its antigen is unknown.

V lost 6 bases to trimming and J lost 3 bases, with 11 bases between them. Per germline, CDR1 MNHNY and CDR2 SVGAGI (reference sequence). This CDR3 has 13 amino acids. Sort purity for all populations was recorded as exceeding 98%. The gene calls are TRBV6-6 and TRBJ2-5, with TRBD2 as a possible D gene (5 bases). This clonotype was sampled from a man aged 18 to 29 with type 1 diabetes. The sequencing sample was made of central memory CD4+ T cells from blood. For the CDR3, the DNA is TGTGCCAGCAGCCTCACTAGTGAAGAGACCCAGTACTTC. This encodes CASSLTSEETQYF.